The source of this T cell receptor beta chain is a study of beta chain features in type 1 diabetes. On the study more broadly: Age, gender and cell yields were similar between patients and healthy donors. Study conclusions and caveats: Unsettled here was the matter of whether HLA type influences TCRB rearrangement. Shortening that was moderate but significant affected the TCRB CDR3s of Type 1 diabetes patients in all four CD4+ subsets. Type 1 diabetes patients had fewer VDJ junction insertions and more deletions.

The V and J ends lost 4 bases and 4 bases, in that order; junction bases with no gene match: 8. Germline V CDR1 and CDR2: SGHAT, FQNNGV. This CDR3 contains 15 residues. This clone was observed a few times. Its specificity is unknown. The study reverse transcribed the entire isolated RNA, so it sequenced expressed TCRB transcripts. Clones were sequenced by immunoSEQ multiplex PCR, and TCRdb holds only the in-frame ones, with some missing. The table shows 130,000 to 150,000 clones, with 10% occurring only once. The receptor's source is a man aged 18-30 years in good health. The J gene is TRBJ2-5, the V gene TRBV11-2, with TRBD1 matching over 8 bases. Source material: naive CD4+ T cells from blood. The DNA of the CDR3 is TGTGCCAGCAGCTCGGGACAGGCCCTAGTAGAGACCCAGTACTTC. It encodes CASSSGQALVETQYF.